These 26 T cell receptor beta chains share one sample of origin, sequenced in a study of T cell repertoires in cytomegalovirus infection. From the reads, TCRdb called clonotypes with MiXCR, one entry per CDR3 protein. The sample yields more than 50,000 distinct CDR3 sequences, 33% seen once. The antigens for these receptors are not known. The sample consisted of PBMCs, sequenced either directly or after in vitro stimulation (not recorded which). Source of these receptors: a human donor in good health (CMV status not recorded). Some clones in this sample may be carry-over from other donors' samples.

This chain links TRBV6-2 or TRBV6-3 with TRBJ2-7; TRBD1 matches 9 bases. Germline CDR1 reads MNHEY; CDR2 reads SVGEGT. J lost 2 bases, V lost 8 bases, and 7 bases had no gene match. CDR3 length: 14 residues. The DNA for the CDR3 is TGTGCCAGCCTAAACCGACAGGGGGCCTACGAGCAGTACTTC. Amino acids: CASLNRQGAYEQYF.

The chain links TRBV28 to TRBJ1-5; D is undetermined. The CDR3 runs to 12 residues. Germline V CDR1 and CDR2: MDHEN, SYDVKM. Trimming removed 7 bases from V and 7 bases from J, with 11 bases in between. CDR3 DNA: TGTGCCAGCATGAGCCACCGGCAGCCCCAGCATTTT. Translating gives CASMSHRQPQHF.

The chain is built from TRBV5-4 and TRBJ2-1; D is ambiguous. Trimming removed 4 bases from V and 9 bases from J, with 11 bases in between. The CDR3 length is 12 residues. Germline V gives CDR1 SGHNT, CDR2 YYREEE (reference sequence). The CDR3 nucleotides are TGTGCCAGCAGCAACAAGTGGGGTGAGCAGTTCTTC. This codes for CASSNKWGEQFF.

For the CDR3, the DNA is TGCGCCAGCAGTGAGTCGTGGACGGTTCGTGAAAAACTGTTTTTT. Residues: CASSESWTVREKLFF. This chain joins TRBV10-1 and TRBJ1-4, with D hard to call. Trimming left V 0 bases short and J 7 bases short, with 12 bases between. CDR3 length: 15 amino acids. Per germline, CDR1 WNHNN and CDR2 SYGVQD (reference sequence).

Only a few counts were recorded for this clonotype. The chain links TRBV2 to TRBJ1-2, with D possibly TRBD1 on 5 matching bases. Germline loops: CDR1 SNHLY, CDR2 FYNNEI. Trimming shortened V by 4 bases and J by 6 bases, and 9 bases separated the two germline ends. This CDR3 is 12 amino acids long. The CDR3 DNA is TGTGCCAGCAGTGGGGGGACGCATGGCTACACCTTC. Amino acids: CASSGGTHGYTF.

The chain combines TRBV5-1 with TRBJ1-1, with D maybe TRBD1 (6 bases). The CDR3 runs 14 residues. V lost 2 bases, J lost 5 bases, and 13 bases lay in between. Germline values: CDR1 SGHRS, CDR2 YFSETQ. As DNA, the CDR3 is TGCGCCAGCAGCTTCAGGGGCCCCCAGACTGAAGCTTTCTTT. Translating gives CASSFRGPQTEAFF.

This chain connects TRBV5-5 to TRBJ1-2; a possible D gene is TRBD1 (5 bases). V was trimmed by 4 bases and J by 4 bases, leaving 8 bases between them. This CDR3 comprises 12 residues. Germline loops: CDR1 SGHKS, CDR2 YYEKEE (reference sequence). The CDR3 DNA sequence: TGTGCCAGCAGCGCGGACACCTATGGCTACACCTTC. It is translated as CASSADTYGYTF.

The V call is TRBV20-1, the J call TRBJ2-1; D is perhaps TRBD1 (6 bases). Trimming pared 5 bases from V and 5 bases from J, leaving 19 bases between. The CDR3 has 15 residues. Germline CDR1 DFQATT, CDR2 SNEGSKA (reference sequence). CDR3 protein: CSAPLGAAVHNEQFF. CDR3 coding DNA: TGCAGTGCTCCCCTGGGGGCAGCGGTCCACAATGAGCAGTTCTTC.

This clonotype was seen a handful of times. The chain has TRBV5-1 and TRBJ2-1; either TRBD1 or TRBD2 may fit D (5 bases each). Germline CDR1 reads SGHRS; CDR2 reads YFSETQ. Trimming removed 7 bases from V and 6 bases from J, with 11 bases in between. The CDR3 consists of 12 residues. The CDR3 region is CASRDAFNEQFF. The CDR3 DNA is TGCGCCAGCCGGGACGCCTTCAATGAGCAGTTCTTC.

This clonotype was found a few times. This rearrangement joins TRBV6-1 to TRBJ1-4; no firm D call. Per the germline V gene, CDR1 is MNHNS and CDR2 is SASEGT. CDR3 size: 16 residues. V was shortened by 0 bases and J by 8 bases, with 16 bases between the two germline ends. Written as DNA, the CDR3 is TGTGCCAGCAGTGAAGCGCTCGGGAAAGGCCAAGAAAAACTGTTTTTT. It translates to CASSEALGKGQEKLFF.

This clonotype was seen a handful of times. The chain couples TRBV12-5 to TRBJ2-5; 15 nucleotides agree with TRBD2. CDR1 is LGHNT and CDR2 is FRNRAP in the germline V gene. The CDR3 contains 17 residues. Germline trimming cut 6 bases from V and 4 bases from J; bases unmatched to any gene: 9. CDR3: CASGPSGLAGGPETQYF. DNA of the CDR3: TGTGCTAGTGGCCCTAGCGGACTAGCGGGAGGGCCAGAGACCCAGTACTTC.

This clonotype was recorded many times. The chain carries TRBV7-9 and TRBJ2-6, with D tentatively TRBD2 (6 bases). The CDR3 runs 12 residues. The V and J ends lost 7 bases and 13 bases respectively, with 14 bases between them. From germline, CDR1 is SEHNR and CDR2 FQNEAQ (reference sequence). CDR3 in DNA: TGTGCCAGCAAAATGGAGGGTAAGGTCCTGACTTTC. Translated: CASKMEGKVLTF.

This chain joins TRBV12-5 and TRBJ2-5; TRBD1 matches at 8 bases. The J segment lost 4 bases and the V segment lost 5 bases, leaving 3 bases of the junction unmatched. The V gene's germline CDR1 is LGHNT and CDR2 FRNRAP. This CDR3 spans 13 amino acids. The CDR3 DNA reads as TGTGCTAGTGGTACCGACAGGGGAGAGACCCAGTACTTC. As protein: CASGTDRGETQYF.

V usage is TRBV19 and J usage is TRBJ1-2, with D perhaps TRBD1 (6 bases). Trimming removed 4 bases from V and 4 bases from J, with 13 bases in between. This CDR3 spans 14 amino acids. Germline CDR1 is LNHDA and CDR2 is SQIVND (reference sequence). The CDR3 DNA follows: TGTGCCAGTAGTACAATGGACAGCGGCTATGGCTACACCTTC. Encoded protein: CASSTMDSGYGYTF. Filled out from reference TRBV19 and TRBJ1-2, the complete variable domain reads DGGITQSPKYLFRKEGQNVTLSCEQNLNHDAMYWYRQDPGQGLRLIYYSQIVNDFQKGDIAEGYSVSREKKESFPLTVTSAQKNPTAFYLCASSTMDSGYGYTFGSGTRLTVV.

The sample holds a few counts of this clonotype. V and J are TRBV7-2 and TRBJ2-7; 7 positions agree with TRBD2. Losses at the gene ends were 2 bases for V and 2 bases for J; bases not matched to a gene: 15. This CDR3 has 18 amino acids. The germline V gene encodes CDR1 SGHTA and CDR2 FQGNSA. CDR3 bases: TGTGCCAGCAGCTTAAATGTGTCCCCTGGACTAGAGGCCTACGAGCAGTACTTC. This sequence encodes CASSLNVSPGLEAYEQYF.

V gene TRBV10-3 combines with J gene TRBJ1-3; 9 bases are a match to TRBD1. The CDR3 loop spans 16 amino acids. V lost 6 bases and J lost 2; bases outside the gene matches: 8. The germline V gene encodes CDR1 ENHRY and CDR2 SYGVKD. The CDR3 protein is CAISGTGTGTGNTIYF. CDR3 in DNA: TGTGCCATCAGCGGAACCGGGACAGGGACTGGAAACACCATATATTTT.

This chain connects TRBV2 to TRBJ1-2, with D uncertain. Germline loops: CDR1 SNHLY, CDR2 FYNNEI. Trimming took off 6 bases at V and 5 bases at J, with 16 bases between the two ends. The CDR3 has 14 amino acids. The CDR3 sequence: CASSLGKVGYGYTF. In DNA, the CDR3 is TGTGCCAGCAGCCTAGGAAAGGTCGGGTATGGCTACACCTTC.

About this clonotype: With a much larger clone just one base away, this may be a read error. CDR3 coding DNA: TGTGCCAGCAGCTTAGCTACAGGGGCCAGGGAAGCTTTCTTT. Translating it yields CASSLATGAREAFF. The gene calls are TRBV7-2 and TRBJ1-1; 7 nucleotides match TRBD1. The V gene end was trimmed by 0 bases and the J gene end by 8 bases; junction bases not matched to a gene: 6. Germline V gene data show CDR1 as SGHTA and CDR2 as FQGNSA. The CDR3 consists of 14 residues. Together with reference TRBV7-2 and TRBJ1-1, the CDR3 gives the full variable domain: GAGVSQSPSNKVTEKGKDVELRCDPISGHTALYWYRQSLGQGLEFLIYFQGNSAPDKSGLPSDRFSAERTGGSVSTLTIQRTQQEDSAVYLCASSLATGAREAFFGQGTRLTVV.

The chain uses TRBV4-3 and TRBJ2-1; D gene uncertain. Germline loops: CDR1 LGHNA, CDR2 YSLEER. V was cut by 0 bases and J by 8 bases, with 11 bases left in between. The CDR3 has 14 residues. CDR3 region: CASSQDYRGDEQFF. CDR3 coding DNA: TGCGCCAGCAGCCAAGATTATCGAGGAGATGAGCAGTTCTTC.

This clonotype was seen a few times. The chain joins TRBV7-9 to TRBJ2-5, with D possibly TRBD1 on 6 matching bases. V was clipped by 0 bases and J by 5 bases, with 10 bases between them. The CDR3 totals 14 residues. Germline V gives CDR1 SEHNR, CDR2 FQNEAQ (reference sequence). Here the CDR3 DNA reads TGTGCCAGCAGCTTAGCAGGGGGTTCGGAGACCCAGTACTTC. Protein product: CASSLAGGSETQYF.

This clonotype was seen ten or more times. The chain couples TRBV2 to TRBJ2-3; 10 bases are a match to TRBD2. The CDR3 consists of 15 residues. Germline values: CDR1 SNHLY, CDR2 FYNNEI. V shed 4 bases, J shed 2 bases, and the junction held 3 bases outside the gene matches. CDR3: CASSGGLADTDTQYF. CDR3 coding DNA: TGTGCCAGCAGTGGAGGACTAGCGGACACAGATACGCAGTATTTT.

As DNA, the CDR3 is TGTGCCAGCAGTCCAGAACGGGGGACAGACCCCGGGGAGCTGTTTTTT. Amino acid sequence: CASSPERGTDPGELFF. V and J are TRBV12-3 or TRBV12-4 and TRBJ2-2, with D possibly matching TRBD1 (7 bases). This CDR3 spans 16 amino acids. V was clipped by 5 bases and J by 6 bases, with 19 bases between them.

V gene TRBV6-6 combines with J gene TRBJ1-1; D may be TRBD1 (5 bases). Germline values: CDR1 MNHNY, CDR2 SVGAGI (reference sequence). V lost 5 bases and J lost 1, with 11 bases in between. This CDR3 region has 14 residues. In nucleotides, the CDR3 is TGTGCCAGCAGTCAGACAGTAAAGAACACTGAAGCTTTCTTT. Protein sequence: CASSQTVKNTEAFF.

V is TRBV12-3 or TRBV12-4 and J is TRBJ1-5, with TRBD1 as a possible D gene (6 bases). There are 14 residues in the CDR3. Trimming stripped 6 bases from V and 7 bases from J, with 16 bases between. The CDR3: CASSPEQGIQPQHF. The CDR3 coding sequence is TGTGCCAGCAGCCCAGAACAGGGAATACAGCCCCAGCATTTT.

This clonotype was observed a few times. J is TRBJ2-1 and V is TRBV7-9; D remains ambiguous. The germline CDR1 and CDR2 sequences are SEHNR and FQNEAQ (reference sequence). The CDR3 contains 11 residues. V was pared by 6 bases and J by 11 bases, with 11 bases between. The CDR3 here is CASSPVAQQFF. The CDR3 bases are TGTGCCAGCAGTCCTGTCGCTCAGCAGTTCTTC.

The chain has TRBV12-3 or TRBV12-4 and TRBJ1-6; no reliable D call. The CDR3 is 11 amino acids. V was shortened by 1 base and J by 14 bases, with 6 bases between the two germline ends. This chain's CDR3 is CASSLGGALHF. CDR3 coding DNA: TGTGCCAGCAGTTTAGGTGGGGCCCTCCACTTT.